This T cell receptor (beta chain) originates from a study of technical replicates of blood from a handful of donors. J lost 6 bases, V lost 3 bases, and 3 bases had no gene match. There are 14 residues in the CDR3. Germline loops: CDR1 MNHEY, CDR2 SMNVEV (reference sequence). Some clones are missing from TCRdb's copy, which holds only in-frame ones; the method was immunoSEQ multiplex PCR. This table has around 84,000 clones, 95% to 98% appearing once. Sequencing used T cells isolated from PBMCs. The TCR originated in a human donor in good health. The rearrangement links TRBV27 to TRBJ2-1; 9 nucleotides line up with TRBD1. The CDR3 DNA is TGTGCCAGCAGTTTGGGGACAGGGATCAATGAGCAGTTCTTC. Protein sequence: CASSLGTGINEQFF.